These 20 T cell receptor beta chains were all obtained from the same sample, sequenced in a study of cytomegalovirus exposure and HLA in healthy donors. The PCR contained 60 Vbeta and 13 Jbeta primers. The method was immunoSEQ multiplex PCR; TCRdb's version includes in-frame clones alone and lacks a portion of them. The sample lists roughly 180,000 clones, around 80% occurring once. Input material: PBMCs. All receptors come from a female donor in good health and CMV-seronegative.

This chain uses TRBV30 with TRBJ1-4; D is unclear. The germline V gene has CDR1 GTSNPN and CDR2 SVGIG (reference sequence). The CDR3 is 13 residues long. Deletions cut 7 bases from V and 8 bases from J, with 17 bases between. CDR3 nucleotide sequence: TGTGCCTCAACGTCCGTGAGGCAGGAAAAACTGTTTTTT. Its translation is CASTSVRQEKLFF.

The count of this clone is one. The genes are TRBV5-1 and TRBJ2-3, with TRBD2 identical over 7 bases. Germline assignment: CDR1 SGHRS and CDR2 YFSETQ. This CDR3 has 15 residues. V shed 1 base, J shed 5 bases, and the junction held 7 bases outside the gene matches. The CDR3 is CASSLPGGGGDTQYF. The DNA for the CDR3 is TGCGCCAGCAGCTTGCCGGGGGGAGGTGGAGATACGCAGTATTTT.

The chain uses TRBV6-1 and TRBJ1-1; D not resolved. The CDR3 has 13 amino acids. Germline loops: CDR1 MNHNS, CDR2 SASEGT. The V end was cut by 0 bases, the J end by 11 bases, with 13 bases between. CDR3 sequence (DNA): TGTGCCAGCAGTGAAGCGGGCCAGATCCAGGCTTTCTTT. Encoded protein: CASSEAGQIQAFF.

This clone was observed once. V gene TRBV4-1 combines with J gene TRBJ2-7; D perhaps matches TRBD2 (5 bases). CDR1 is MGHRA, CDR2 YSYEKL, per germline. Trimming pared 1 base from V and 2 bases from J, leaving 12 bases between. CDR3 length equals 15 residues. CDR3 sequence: CASSQAPLVTYEQYF. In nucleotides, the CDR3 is TGCGCCAGCAGCCAAGCCCCACTAGTAACCTACGAGCAGTACTTC.

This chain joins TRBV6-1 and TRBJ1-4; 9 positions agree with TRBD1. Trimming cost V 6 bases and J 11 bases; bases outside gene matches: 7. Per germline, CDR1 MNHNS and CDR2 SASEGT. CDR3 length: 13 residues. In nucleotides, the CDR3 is TGTGCCAGCAGGGCAACAGGGGGCGGGAAACTGTTTTTT. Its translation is CASRATGGGKLFF.

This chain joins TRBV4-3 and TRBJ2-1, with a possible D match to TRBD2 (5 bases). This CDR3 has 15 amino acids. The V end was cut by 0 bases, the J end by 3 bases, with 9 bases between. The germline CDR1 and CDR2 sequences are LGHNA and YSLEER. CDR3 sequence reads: CASSQDRTYYNEQFF. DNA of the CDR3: TGCGCCAGCAGCCAAGATCGGACTTACTACAATGAGCAGTTCTTC.

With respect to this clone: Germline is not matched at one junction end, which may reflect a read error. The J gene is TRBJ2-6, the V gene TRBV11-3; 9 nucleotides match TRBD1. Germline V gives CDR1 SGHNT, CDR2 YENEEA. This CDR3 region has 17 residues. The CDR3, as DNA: TGTGCCAGCAGCCCAGGACAGGGGAGCTCTGGGGCCAACGGCCTGACTTTC. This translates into CASSPGQGSSGANGLTF.

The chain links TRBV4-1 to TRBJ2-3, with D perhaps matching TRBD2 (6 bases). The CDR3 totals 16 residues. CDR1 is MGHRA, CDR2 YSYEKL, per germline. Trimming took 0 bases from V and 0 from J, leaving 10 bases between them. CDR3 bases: TGCGCCAGCAGCCAAGATACGGGGGTTAGCACAGATACGCAGTATTTT. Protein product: CASSQDTGVSTDTQYF.

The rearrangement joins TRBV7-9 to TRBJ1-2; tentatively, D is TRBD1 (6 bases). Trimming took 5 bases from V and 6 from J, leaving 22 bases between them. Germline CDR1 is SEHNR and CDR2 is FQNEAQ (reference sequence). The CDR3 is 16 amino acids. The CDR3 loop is CASSGYRETISDGYTF. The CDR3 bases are TGTGCCAGCAGCGGTTACAGGGAGACTATTTCGGATGGCTACACCTTC.

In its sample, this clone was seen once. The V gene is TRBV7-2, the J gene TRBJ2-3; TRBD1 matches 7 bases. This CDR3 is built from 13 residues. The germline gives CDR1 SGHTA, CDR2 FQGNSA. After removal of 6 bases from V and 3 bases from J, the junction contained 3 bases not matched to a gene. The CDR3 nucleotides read TGTGCCAGCAGGCCACAGGGGACAGATACGCAGTATTTT. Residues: CASRPQGTDTQYF.

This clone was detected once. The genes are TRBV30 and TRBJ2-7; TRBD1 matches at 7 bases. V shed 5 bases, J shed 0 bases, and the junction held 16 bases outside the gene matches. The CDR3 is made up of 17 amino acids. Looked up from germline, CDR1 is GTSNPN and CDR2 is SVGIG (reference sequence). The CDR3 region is CAWATRRTGFPSYEQYF. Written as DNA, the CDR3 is TGTGCCTGGGCGACCCGACGGACAGGTTTTCCCTCCTACGAGCAGTACTTC.

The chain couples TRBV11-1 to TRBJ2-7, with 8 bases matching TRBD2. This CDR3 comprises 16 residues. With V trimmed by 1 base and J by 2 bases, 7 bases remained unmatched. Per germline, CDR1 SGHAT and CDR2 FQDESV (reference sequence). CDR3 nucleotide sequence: TGTGCCAGCAGCTTAGGAGGCGGGGGGACCACCTACGAGCAGTACTTC. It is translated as CASSLGGGGTTYEQYF.

As DNA, the CDR3 is TGTGCCAGCAGCCCGACTAGCTACGAGCAGTACTTC. Its protein product is CASSPTSYEQYF. This chain links TRBV25-1 with TRBJ2-7; a possible D gene is TRBD2 (6 bases). The CDR3 length is 12 residues. CDR1 and CDR2 (germline): MGHDK, SYGVNS. V was shortened by 6 bases and J by 3 bases, with 9 bases between the two germline ends.

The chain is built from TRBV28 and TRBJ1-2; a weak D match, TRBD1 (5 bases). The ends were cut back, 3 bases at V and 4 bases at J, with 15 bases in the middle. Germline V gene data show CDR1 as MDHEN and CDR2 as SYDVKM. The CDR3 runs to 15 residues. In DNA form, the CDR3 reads TGTGCCAGCAGTTTGGGAGGGGACGTCGTCTATGGCTACACCTTC. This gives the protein CASSLGGDVVYGYTF.

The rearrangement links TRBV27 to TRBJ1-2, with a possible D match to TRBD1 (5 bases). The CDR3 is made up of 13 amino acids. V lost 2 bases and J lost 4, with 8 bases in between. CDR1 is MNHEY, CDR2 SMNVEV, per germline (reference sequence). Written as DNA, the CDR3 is TGTGCCAGCAGTTTAACAGGCCTCTATGGCTACACCTTC. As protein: CASSLTGLYGYTF.

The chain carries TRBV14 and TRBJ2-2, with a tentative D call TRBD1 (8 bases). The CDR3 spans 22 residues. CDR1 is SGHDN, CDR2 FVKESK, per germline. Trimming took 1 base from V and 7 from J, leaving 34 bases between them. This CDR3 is CASSQVLGDEQGGTFDNGELFF. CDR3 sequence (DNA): TGTGCCAGCAGCCAAGTTTTGGGAGATGAACAGGGGGGGACTTTTGACAACGGGGAGCTGTTTTTT.

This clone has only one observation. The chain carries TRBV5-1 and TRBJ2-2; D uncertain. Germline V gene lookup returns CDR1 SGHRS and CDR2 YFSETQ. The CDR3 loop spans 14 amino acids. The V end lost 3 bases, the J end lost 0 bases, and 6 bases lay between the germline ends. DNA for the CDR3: TGCGCCAGCAGCTGGGCATCGAACACCGGGGAGCTGTTTTTT. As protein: CASSWASNTGELFF.

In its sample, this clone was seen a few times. The CDR3 DNA reads as TGCACCAGCAGCCAAGATGAGCCTAGAGAGACCCAGTACTTC. It is translated as CTSSQDEPRETQYF. V is TRBV1 and J is TRBJ2-5; the D segment call TRBD2 is taken from the table without a DNA check. TRBV1 is flagged as a pseudogene. The CDR3 totals 14 residues.

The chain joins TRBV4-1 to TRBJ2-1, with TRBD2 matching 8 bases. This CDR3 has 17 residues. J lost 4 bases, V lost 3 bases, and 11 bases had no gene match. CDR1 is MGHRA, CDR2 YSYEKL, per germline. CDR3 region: CASSHETGGPGYNEQFF. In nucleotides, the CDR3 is TGCGCCAGCAGCCATGAAACGGGGGGGCCCGGTTACAATGAGCAGTTCTTC.

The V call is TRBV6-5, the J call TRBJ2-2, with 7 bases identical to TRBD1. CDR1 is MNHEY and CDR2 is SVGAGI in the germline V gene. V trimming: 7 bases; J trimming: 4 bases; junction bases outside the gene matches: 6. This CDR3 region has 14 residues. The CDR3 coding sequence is TGTGCCAGCACCCCGACAGGGAGCACCGGGGAGCTGTTTTTT. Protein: CASTPTGSTGELFF.